This is a list of T cell receptor beta chains from one sample in a study of cytomegalovirus exposure and HLA in healthy donors. The protocol was immunoSEQ multiplex PCR, while the TCRdb copy is restricted to in-frame clones and leaves out a portion. This table has around 200,000 clones, around 88% appearing once. Sequencing input: PBMCs. The receptor set was obtained from a woman aged 18-29 years in good health and CMV-seronegative. CDR3s include the opening cysteine and the closing phenylalanine or tryptophan. The order of the fields is CDR3 DNA, CDR3 protein, D gene, V gene, clone size, J gene. The D gene is left open where the match is weak. Part of the rows lack a size; the others show once, few, many or a class for expanded clones.

TGTGCCAGCAGCCTCGGGGAGCGCACAGATACGCAGTATTTT | CASSLGERTDTQYF | NA | TRBV14 | NA | TRBJ2-3
TGTGCCAGCAGCTTGGAGGACAGGGGGGGAGACGAGCAGTACTTC | CASSLEDRGGDEQYF | TRBD1 | TRBV5-4 | NA | TRBJ2-7
TGCGCCAGCAGCTTGGGGGGACTAGCGGCCTACAATGAGCAGTTCTTC | CASSLGGLAAYNEQFF | TRBD2 | TRBV5-1 | NA | TRBJ2-1
TGTGCCAGCAGTTCATTAGCGGGGGGGGCGTTAAATGAGCAGTTCTTC | CASSSLAGGALNEQFF | TRBD2 | TRBV27 | NA | TRBJ2-1
TGCGCCAGCAGCCAAGATCCAGACAGGGAGGACAATGAGCAGTTCTTC | CASSQDPDREDNEQFF | NA | TRBV4-1 | NA | TRBJ2-1
TGTGCCAGCTCACCACCGGGCCAGGGAGGTGAAAAACTGTTTTTT | CASSPPGQGGEKLFF | NA | TRBV18 | NA | TRBJ1-4
TGTGCCAGCAATCGGGGACAGGGAGCCTCTGGGGCCAACGTCCTGACTTTC | CASNRGQGASGANVLTF | TRBD1 | TRBV19 | NA | TRBJ2-6
TGTGCCAGCAGCGTAGGGCTAGCGGACAACCAAGAGACCCAGTACTTC | CASSVGLADNQETQYF | TRBD2 | TRBV9 | NA | TRBJ2-5
TGCGCCAGCAAGCTTCGCGGCACAGATACGCAGTATTTT | CASKLRGTDTQYF | NA | TRBV10-2 | NA | TRBJ2-3
TGCGCCAGCAGCTTGTCGGGGTCGGACACTGAAGCTTTCTTT | CASSLSGSDTEAFF | NA | TRBV5-1 | NA | TRBJ1-1
TGTGCCAGCAGCCCCAGATTGGGTGGTTCGGGGGTGTACAATGAGCAGTTCTTC | CASSPRLGGSGVYNEQFF | NA | TRBV4-2 | NA | TRBJ2-1
TGTGCCAGCAGCCAAGCGGTAGACTTTGGCACCATATATTTT | CASSQAVDFGTIYF | NA | TRBV4-2 | NA | TRBJ1-3
TGTGCCAGCAGTTACTCACCGGGACAGGACTATGGCTACACCTTC | CASSYSPGQDYGYTF | TRBD1 | TRBV6-5 | NA | TRBJ1-2
TGTGCCAGCAGGATCAGGGGGCGCCGGACTGAAGCTTTCTTT | CASRIRGRRTEAFF | TRBD1 | TRBV27 | NA | TRBJ1-1
TGTGCCAGCAGCCGGGACAGGGGCTATCAAGGTACGCAGTATTTT | CASSRDRGYQGTQYF | TRBD1 | TRBV4-2 | NA | TRBJ2-3
TGCGCCAGCAGCCAAGATCGCAGGGTGAACACCGGGGAGCTGTTTTTT | CASSQDRRVNTGELFF | NA | TRBV4-1 | NA | TRBJ2-2
TGTGCCAGCAGGGCTCAGGGGTATAATTCACCCCTCCACTTT | CASRAQGYNSPLHF | NA | TRBV7-6 | NA | TRBJ1-6
TGTGCCAGTAGTTCTTTCGCGAACACCGGGGAGCTGTTTTTT | CASSSFANTGELFF | NA | TRBV19 | NA | TRBJ2-2
TGTGCCAGCTCACCGTCGGTAGCGGGAGTTAGAGAGCAGTACTTC | CASSPSVAGVREQYF | TRBD2 | TRBV18 | NA | TRBJ2-7
TGTGCCAGCAGCCCCTCTAGGACAGGGTATCGGGATCAGCCCCAGCATTTT | CASSPSRTGYRDQPQHF | TRBD1 | TRBV27 | NA | TRBJ1-5
TGTGCCAGCAGCATAACAGAACAAGAGACCCAGTACTTC | CASSITEQETQYF | NA | TRBV11-2 | NA | TRBJ2-5
TGTGCCAGCAGCTTTTCAATAACCTACGAGCAGTACTTC | CASSFSITYEQYF | NA | TRBV5-8 | NA | TRBJ2-7
TGCGCCAGCAGCTTGGCCCCCGAAGAGACCCAGTACTTC | CASSLAPEETQYF | NA | TRBV5-1 | NA | TRBJ2-5
TGTGCCAGCAGTTCGCTAGCGGGGGTCACCGGGGAGCTGTTTTTT | CASSSLAGVTGELFF | TRBD2 | TRBV6-1 | NA | TRBJ2-2
TGTGCCAGCAGCCCCCATTATCTGGCAGGGAAGAACACTGAAGCTTTCTTT | CASSPHYLAGKNTEAFF | NA | TRBV9 | NA | TRBJ1-1
TGCGCCAGCAGTAGCGGGCCTGCTAGCACAGATACGCAGTATTTT | CASSSGPASTDTQYF | NA | TRBV10-1 | once | TRBJ2-3
TGTGCCAGCAGCGCTGGGGCGGGACGTTTGGATACGCAGTATTTT | CASSAGAGRLDTQYF | NA | TRBV6-1 | NA | TRBJ2-3
TGTGCCAGCAGCGTAGGCCCAGGGGGCAATCAGCCCCAGCATTTT | CASSVGPGGNQPQHF | NA | TRBV9 | NA | TRBJ1-5
TGCGCCAGCAGCCAAGTAATGGGGGCAGACTATGGCTACACCTTC | CASSQVMGADYGYTF | NA | TRBV4-3 | once | TRBJ1-2
TGCGCCAGCAGTACCGGGATGCGGGAGCAGTTCTTC | CASSTGMREQFF | NA | TRBV10-1 | NA | TRBJ2-1
TGTGCCAGCAGCGAGAACCGGGACAGGGCTGGAAACACCATATATTTT | CASSENRDRAGNTIYF | TRBD1 | TRBV9 | NA | TRBJ1-3
TGCGCCAGCAGCCAAGGGGCCGGGGAGTACAATGAGCAGTTCTTC | CASSQGAGEYNEQFF | NA | TRBV4-1 | NA | TRBJ2-1
TGCGCCAGCAGCCAGGACCAGCGGGAGGGCCAGTTCTTC | CASSQDQREGQFF | TRBD2 | TRBV4-1 | NA | TRBJ2-1
TGTGCCAGCAGCCGCCTCGGGGACAGGGGGATTACATACGAGCAGTTCTTC | CASSRLGDRGITYEQFF | TRBD1 | TRBV27 | NA | TRBJ2-1
TGTGCCAGCAGTTACTTGGGACAGGGAGGTTCTGGCTACACCTTC | CASSYLGQGGSGYTF | TRBD1 | TRBV6-5 | few | TRBJ1-2
TGTGCCTGGAGTGTACTACCTCGGCGGGGACGCACAGATACGCAGTATTTT | CAWSVLPRRGRTDTQYF | NA | TRBV30 | NA | TRBJ2-3
TGTGCCAGCAGTACTTATCCGACAGGGCGCGAGCAGTACTTC | CASSTYPTGREQYF | TRBD1 | TRBV6-1 | NA | TRBJ2-7
TGTGCCATCAGCGGGACAGGGGGCAACACTGAAGCTTTCTTT | CAISGTGGNTEAFF | TRBD1 | TRBV10-3 | NA | TRBJ1-1
TGCGCCAGCAGCTCCGATGGGCACACTGAAGCTTTCTTT | CASSSDGHTEAFF | NA | TRBV5-1 | NA | TRBJ1-1
TGCGCCAGCAGCTACGGGGGGGGAGCGAATCAGCCCCAGCATTTT | CASSYGGGANQPQHF | NA | TRBV5-1 | once | TRBJ1-5
TGTGCCAGCAGCTTAGATTGGGGAGGAGGTAATTCACCCCTCCACTTT | CASSLDWGGGNSPLHF | NA | TRBV11-2 | NA | TRBJ1-6
TGTGCCAGCAGCAAGGTCGGGGCGGGACGTAGCAATCAGCCCCAGCATTTT | CASSKVGAGRSNQPQHF | NA | TRBV21-1 | NA | TRBJ1-5
TGTGCCAGCAGTTTTTCTAGCGACTACGAGCAGTACTTC | CASSFSSDYEQYF | NA | TRBV6-5 | NA | TRBJ2-7
TGTGCCAGCAGCGTAGATCGGGAGACCCAGTACTTC | CASSVDRETQYF | NA | TRBV9 | NA | TRBJ2-5
TGCAGCGTTGAAGCACAGCCCAACACTGAAGCTTTCTTT | CSVEAQPNTEAFF | NA | TRBV29-1 | NA | TRBJ1-1
TGTGCCAGCAGCTCCCAACTAGCGATGCAGTACGAGCAGTACTTC | CASSSQLAMQYEQYF | TRBD2 | TRBV7-2 | NA | TRBJ2-7
TGTGCCAGCAGCTTAGGGGCTATCAGCAATCAGCCCCAGCATTTT | CASSLGAISNQPQHF | NA | TRBV7-2 | NA | TRBJ1-5
TGTGCCAGCAGCTTGGCTCAGGGCAGGGCCTATAGCAATCAGCCCCAGCATTTT | CASSLAQGRAYSNQPQHF | NA | TRBV5-6 | NA | TRBJ1-5